Included here is one TCR beta chain sequence, with context. Its cognate antigen has yet to be identified. Base qualities are missing; no much larger clone stands one base away. The data were taken from a study of cytomegalovirus exposure and HLA in healthy donors (dated 2017 in TCRdb). A note on the overall study: An earlier analysis of approximately 640 of the donors reported 276 Gb of sequence data and roughly 110 million unique TCR beta sequences from 150 million to 200 million T cells. The later analysis used no new phenotypic data to find candidate immune exposures, relying instead on TCR beta sequences and their occurrence across donors. In a later analysis, previously published TCR beta repertoires from some 640 donors were re-analyzed and high-resolution HLA genotyping was added so that TCR occurrence patterns could be studied. The study profiled the T cell repertoires of under 850 subjects by immunosequencing and related them to cytomegalovirus serostatus. About five DR-DQ haplotypes were treated as single units for association and clustering because of strong linkage in the cohort. All discovery cohort repertoires had been generated on a single sequencing platform. The number of typed donors differed by locus: about 629-640 for A, B, C, DRB1 and DQB1; 522 for DQA1; approximately 610 for DPA1; and around 450 for DPB1. Alongside the repertoire data, information on donor age, sex, ethnicity and CMV serostatus was compiled. The aim of the study was to test whether cataloging public T cell receptors could identify signatures of past pathogen exposure. The study combined high-throughput TCR immunosequencing, statistical association of individual TCRs with disease status, and machine learning to predict cytomegalovirus infection status. Across approximately 400 genotyped donors of the cohort, an average of about 240,000 unique TCR beta nucleotide sequences per donor were sequenced, and 15% to 20% of those sequences were non-productive. Besides the first cohort of around 700 subjects, a separate validation cohort made up of 120 different subjects was used. HLA typing covered class I and class II loci at four-digit resolution. An early release covering around 630 HLA-typed donors comprised approximately 290 gigabases of sequencing data and around 85 million unique TCR sequences. Of the approximately 400 genotyped donors, 81% were placed in the genetic ancestry cluster associated with self-reported Caucasian donors. A later genetic analysis used genome-wide SNP genotypes for about three fifths of the 666 donors, treating that subset as a discovery cohort. To decide whether each TCR beta V gene segment behaved as functional or pseudogenic, an earlier analysis of some 600 of the donors relied on high-throughput TCR beta sequencing.

V loses 3 bases, J loses 4 bases, and the germline ends lie 12 bases apart. CDR1 is given as LNHDA and CDR2 as SQIVND, both from the germline V gene (reference sequence). The CDR3 has 14 amino acids, counting the end cysteine and phenylalanine. Only the CDR3 portion is preserved as DNA: 42 bases, with reading frame beginning at the first base. Broader findings and caveats from the paper: The authors suggested that the approach could potentially be generalized to other disease states and immunological phenotypes. The study gave a list of some 150 TCR beta chains associated with cytomegalovirus. In a later analysis, HLA-associated TCR beta chains were found to be more clonally expanded and to have lower generation probabilities than equally common non-associated chains. A later analysis associated about 17,000 TCR beta sequences with specific HLA alleles at a false discovery rate of 0.05. A later genetic analysis reported fewer N-insertions in productive TCRs among donors in an Asian-associated ancestry cluster than the roughly 620-donor mean. Most CMV-associated TCR beta chains appeared to be HLA-restricted in a later analysis, and the HLA associations seemed to be driven largely by CMV exposure. When HLA alleles, especially DR and DQ, strongly co-occurred, attributing TCR associations to individual alleles was difficult. Presence/absence analyses assumed roughly uniform sequencing depth across donors, an assumption that may not hold. Most TCR sequences were seen in very few donors, while some public TCRs were found in many individuals. Over 15 rarely observed V segments, including chromosome 9 orphons, were excluded from the earlier analysis of approximately 600 of the donors because counts were too low. In an earlier analysis of more than 450 of the donors, most TCR beta V segments were observed in productive rearrangements about 87% or about 30% of the time, broadly matching IMGT annotations. A further reported finding was that TCR beta sequences accurately predicted the HLA-A and HLA-B alleles for most subjects in the first cohort. A later analysis found that TCR association rates varied across HLA loci, with DRB1 alleles showing the most associated TCRs and HLA-C alleles the fewest. Three of the identified cytomegalovirus-associated TCR beta chains were confirmed in vitro to be specific for cytomegalovirus antigens. In both the original and validation cohorts, the classifier was reported to diagnose cytomegalovirus status with high specificity and sensitivity. An association between a missense DCLRE1C variant and V-gene and J-gene trimming of TCR beta chains was found in a later genetic analysis and replicated in an independent cohort. This cohort had only TCR beta chains sequenced, and the lack of alpha or paired-chain data limited which features could be detected. Immune exposure information for the cohort was limited to CMV serostatus. Correlated functional status among segregating V segments might be attributable to linkage disequilibrium, but an unknown experimental factor could not be ruled out. A group of highly shared sequence variants was considered likely to be a technical artifact of the sequencing pipeline. A later analysis reported that several top co-occurrence clusters appeared linked to parvovirus B19, influenza, CMV and Epstein-Barr virus. HLA typing was unavailable for some donors at each locus, so association tests used only the typed subset. Some IMGT-functional V segments, including TRBV6-2 and TRBV6-3, could not be distinguished by the 87-base-pair reads and were therefore excluded.

The cohort consisted of approximately 670 healthy bone marrow donors. At the time of sampling, every cohort member was nominally healthy, though immune exposures that went unrecorded were likely present. The donor tested CMV seropositive and was one of the 289 seropositive cohort members. Every donor gave a peripheral blood sample, and the peripheral blood mononuclear cells from that sample were used for TCR beta sequencing. Genomic DNA extraction from the blood cell samples was performed with the Qiagen DNeasy Blood Extraction Kit. Library construction relied on the immunoSEQ multiplex PCR assay. For the multiplex PCR, a mixture combining 60 forward primers for TCR Vbeta segments and 13 reverse primers for TCR Jbeta segments was used. The CDR3 region of rearranged TCR beta genes was amplified from genomic DNA with a multiplex PCR assay. On the Illumina HiSeq System, the amplified TCR beta libraries were sequenced as 87-base-pair reads. As for how the authors treated the data: A later analysis counted around 72 million unique TCR beta chains across the 650 to 700 repertoires, and 9 million to 14 million of these chains were shared by at least two donors. Raw reads were error-corrected and collapsed into unique sequences with a nearest-neighbor algorithm that merged closely related sequences to remove PCR and sequencing errors. V, D and J gene segments were assigned by aligning CDR3 sequences to IMGT reference sequences. Each retained sequence needed at least a six-nucleotide match to both a V gene segment and a J gene segment. Rearrangements were classified as productive when the CDR3 lacked stop codons and remained in frame with V and J, and all other rearrangements were classified as non-productive. CDR3 was defined by IMGT convention, running from the second conserved V-encoded cysteine to the conserved J-encoded phenylalanine. The earlier analysis of fewer than 750 of the donors excluded sequences that lacked an unambiguous match to a single V gene segment. An earlier analysis of fewer than 750 of the donors classified V segments as functional when productive rearrangements were above 56.7% and as segregating when the standard deviation between donors was above 5%. A statistical classification framework was built to diagnose cytomegalovirus status from the catalog of TCR beta chain sequences. In a later analysis, V and J genes were assigned by comparing TCR nucleotide sequences against IMGT/GENE-DB human TR gene sequences. A later analysis assigned CDR3 sequences and most-parsimonious VDJ recombination scenarios with the TCRdist pipeline. In a later analysis, each TCR beta chain was defined by its CDR3 amino acid sequence together with its V-gene family, and reads without a unique V-gene family were excluded. To address suspected cross-contamination and a sequencing artifact, a later analysis removed around 590 highly shared, low-generation-probability nucleotide sequences. For each public chain, a later analysis derived a clonal expansion index from normalized ranks of inferred template counts within each repertoire. In a later analysis, generation probabilities were computed with a VDJ recombination model fitted to out-of-frame rearrangements, and the resulting probabilities were checked against IGoR. In a later analysis, TCR-TCR, TCR-HLA and TCR-CMV co-occurrence was scored with hypergeometric tests, and a repertoire-size bias correction was applied to TCR pairs. In a later analysis, false discovery rates were estimated by permuting HLA or CMV assignments 20 times. A later analysis grouped co-occurring TCRs with DBSCAN, adding TCRdist sequence similarity when clustering within HLA-allele-positive subsets. Repertoires with fewer than 30,000 or more than 120,000 public chains, plus five repertoires with anomalous nucleotide sharing, were excluded from co-occurrence clustering. Drawn from immuneACCESS, this table holds only the in-frame rearrangements with V and J called that TCRdb kept. Clones are partly lost; checked studies trace under half to an unresolved V gene and leave the rest unexplained. V, J and clone size reflect that table, while D and trimming were determined from the DNA. Across this sample there are 150,000 to 200,000 clones, with 65% to 80% seen only once. The ten largest clonotypes hold over 2% of the sample.

The clonotype originates from a woman in her forties in good health and CMV-seropositive. The sequencing sample was made of PBMCs. Rearrangement joined TRBV19 to TRBJ2-5, with TRBD2 tentatively as D gene (5 bases match). DNA sequence: TGTGCCAGTAGTATCCGGGGTCGATTAGAGACCCAGTACTTC. It is translated as CASSIRGRLETQYF.